The sequence of this TCR beta chain was determined in a study of T cells in Graves' hyperthyroidism and ophthalmopathy. The wider study: It was at initial diagnosis, before any treatment, that peripheral blood was collected. Study-wide points: Most thyroid clonotypes expanded above 0.001 appeared in blood too. In simple terms, a model built on 13 V-J features told ophthalmopathy apart from stable hyperthyroidism.

The germline gives CDR1 MDHEN, CDR2 SYDVKM. Between the trimmed V and J ends, which lost 6 bases and 3 bases, there was a span of 18 bases. CDR3 size: 15 residues. In making diagnoses, clinical symptoms, serum thyroxine and TRAb, thyroid ultrasound and orbital computed tomography were all used. What was amplified from RNA transcripts were TCR beta CDR3 regions. Researchers ran a first-round RT-PCR on the TCR CDR3 using the HTBI primer set. Using its own MiXCR run on the multiplex PCR reads, TCRdb lists one record per CDR3 protein. The sample has hundreds of thousands of distinct CDR3 sequences; roughly 15% are singletons. This clonotype was seen many times. Its specificity is unknown.

The sequencing sample was made of blood. The V and J genes are TRBV28 and TRBJ2-7; maybe TRBD2 (6 bases). The TCR sequence derives from a woman between 50 and 59 years old with Graves' ophthalmopathy. The CDR3 nucleotides are TGTGCCAGCAGAGAGGGACTGGGAGTCCACTACGAGCAGTACTTC. Protein: CASREGLGVHYEQYF.